The clone carrying this TCR beta chain has a single count. The germline V gene has CDR1 SGHVS and CDR2 FQNEAQ. V was clipped by 5 bases and J by 9 bases; unmatched bases: 22. The CDR3 is 19 residues long. The data originate from a study of blood T cell repertoires in COVID-19. Profiling relied on immunoSEQ multiplex PCR, and the TCRdb table lists in-frame clones only, not all of them. The sample contains 150,000 to 200,000 clones, about 83% of which appear only once. V and J are TRBV7-8 and TRBJ2-1; TRBD2 matches at 10 bases. The source material was PBMCs or T cells enriched from blood (not recorded which). This clonotype originated in a woman aged 25 to 39 who had recovered from COVID-19. The CDR3 DNA sequence: TGTGCCAGCAGCATCGGCTTGATTCAGGAGGGGACTAGCGACAGTGAGCAGTTCTTC. Translation gives CASSIGLIQEGTSDSEQFF.